The entry that follows covers one T cell receptor beta chain sequence. It lacks a known antigen. There are no base qualities to consult, and no much larger clone falls within one base. This record belongs to a study of OX40 agonist ivuxolimab in advanced cancers. Some background on the complete study: Ivuxolimab was a fully human IgG2 agonistic monoclonal antibody targeting the costimulatory receptor OX40 (CD134). Patients were allowed to have had prior anti-PD-1, anti-PD-L1 or anti-CTLA-4 therapy, and less than 45% of the dose-escalation patients had previously received checkpoint inhibitors. Partial responses occurred in three dose-escalation patients, of whom one had hepatocellular carcinoma and two had cutaneous melanoma. Intravenous ivuxolimab was administered to patients every 2 weeks at six dose levels: 0.01, 0.1, 0.3, 1.5, 3 and 10 mg/kg. In the dose-escalation cohort, around four fifths of patients were male, and the mean age was roughly 60 years, with a range of roughly 23 to 85. The purpose of peripheral TCRbeta sequencing was to test whether ivuxolimab changed TCR sequence diversity and led to clonal T-cell expansion. Of the 52 patients in dose escalation, about 20 had hepatocellular carcinoma, some 15 had melanoma, 9 had renal cell carcinoma and 9 had head and neck cancer. The monotherapy dose-escalation portion (N of about 50 patients) of the phase I ivuxolimab trial is reported in the paper. Overall study results and their limits: In the 0.1-3.0 mg/kg groups, partial responders had among the lowest normalized peripheral clonal expansion, particularly in CD8+ T cells. At doses of 0.1 to 3.0 mg/kg, clonal expansion of both CD4+ and CD8+ blood T cells was observed from baseline to week 6. Low levels of normalized T-cell clonal expansion were also seen in some patients who did not respond. The antigen specificity of the clonally expanded peripheral T cells was not determined. After ivuxolimab, more expanded clones were found on average in CD8+ T cells than in CD4+ T cells.

The trial excluded patients who had a history of autoimmune disease or were on systemic immunosuppression. In every dose cohort, peripheral blood was drawn for TCR sequencing at baseline, cycle 4 day 1, and cycle 7 day 1. Samples came from an open-label, multicenter, first-in-human phase I dose-escalation trial of ivuxolimab. The trial enrolled adults with locally advanced or metastatic head and neck squamous cell, hepatocellular, melanoma or renal cell carcinoma. CD4+ and CD8+ T cells were sorted separately from peripheral blood before TCR sequencing. In the germline V gene, CDR1 corresponds to SGHAT and CDR2 to FQNNGV. From its cysteine to its valine, the CDR3 spans 14 amino acids. CDR3 DNA is the only sequence kept; it has 42 bases, read in frame from the first base. Trimming takes 2 bases off V and 4 bases off J; junction bases not matched to a gene: 5. Genomic DNA was isolated from the sorted cells so that the TCRbeta CDR3 region could be sequenced. The immunoSEQ Assay was used for sequencing of TCRbeta CDR3 regions. TCRdb provides this immuneACCESS table in a form limited to in-frame rearrangements. Some clones are lacking; in checked studies, under half of them reflect an unresolved V gene, and why the rest are absent is not known. This sample has 98,000 or so clones in its table, and around nine tenths of those were observed once. The leading ten clones occupy 0.82% of the sample.

Sequenced material: CD4+ or CD8+ T cells sorted from blood, taken in a trial of the OX40 agonist ivuxolimab. The rearranged chain carries TRBV11-2 and TRBJ2-7, with 7 junctional bases fitting TRBD1. This receptor was taken from an adult with an advanced solid tumor such as melanoma, head and neck, liver or kidney cancer. The CDR3 here reads CASSLLGQYYEQYV. The DNA sequence is TGTGCCAGCAGCTTACTGGGACAGTATTACGAGCAGTACGTC.